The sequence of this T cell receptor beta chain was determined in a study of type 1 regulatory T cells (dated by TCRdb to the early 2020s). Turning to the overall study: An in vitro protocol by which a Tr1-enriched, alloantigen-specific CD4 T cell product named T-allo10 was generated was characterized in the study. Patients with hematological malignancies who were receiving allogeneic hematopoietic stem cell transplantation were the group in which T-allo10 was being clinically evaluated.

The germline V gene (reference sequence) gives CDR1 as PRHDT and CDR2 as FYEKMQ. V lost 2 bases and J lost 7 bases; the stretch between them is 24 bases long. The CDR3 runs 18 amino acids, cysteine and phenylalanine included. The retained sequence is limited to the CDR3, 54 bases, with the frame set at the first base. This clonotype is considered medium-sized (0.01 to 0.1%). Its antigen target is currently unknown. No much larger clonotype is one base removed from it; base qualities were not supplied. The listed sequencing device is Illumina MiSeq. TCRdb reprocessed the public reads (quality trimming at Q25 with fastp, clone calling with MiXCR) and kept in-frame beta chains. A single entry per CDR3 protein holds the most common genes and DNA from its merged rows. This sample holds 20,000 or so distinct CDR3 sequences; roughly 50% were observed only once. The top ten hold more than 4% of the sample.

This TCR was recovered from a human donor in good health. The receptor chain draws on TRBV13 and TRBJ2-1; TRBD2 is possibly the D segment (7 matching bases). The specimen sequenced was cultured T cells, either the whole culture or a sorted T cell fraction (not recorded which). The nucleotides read TGTGCCAGCAGCTTACGACCTGGAGGGGGGGCCTTTCGGAATGAGCAGTTCTTC. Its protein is CASSLRPGGGAFRNEQFF.